The 5 T cell receptor beta chains reported below all come from one sample, sequenced in a study of T-cell memory formation after mild COVID-19. MiXCR was run by TCRdb on the 5' RACE reads, yielding one entry per CDR3 protein. The top ten clones hold roughly 22% of a sample with under 450,000 distinct CDR3 sequences, about an eighth of them seen once. Sequences were obtained from PBMCs or a T cell subset sorted from them (not recorded which). The source is a man aged 18 to 30 who had mild COVID-19 (a few samples of this study predate the infection). Cell type and time point are not known.

This clonotype showed up just a few times. The chain is built from TRBV10-3 and TRBJ2-5; 10 bases map to TRBD2. CDR1 is ENHRY, CDR2 SYGVKD, per germline. J was trimmed by 4 bases and V by 4 bases; bases with no gene match: 9. CDR3 length: 16 residues. The CDR3 protein is CAISAENSGGRETQYF. The CDR3 coding sequence is TGTGCCATCAGTGCCGAAAATAGCGGGGGGCGAGAGACCCAGTACTTC.

This clonotype was seen only a few times. This sequence joins TRBV3-1 and TRBJ2-7; TRBD1 aligns across 10 bases. The V gene's germline CDR1 is LGHDT and CDR2 YNNKEL (reference sequence). Losses at the gene ends were 3 bases for V and 0 bases for J; bases not matched to a gene: 5. The CDR3 totals 16 residues. The CDR3 DNA is TGTGCCAGCAGCCAGGCCGGGACAGGGGACTCCTACGAGCAGTACTTC. Its translation: CASSQAGTGDSYEQYF.

The chain combines TRBV7-6 with TRBJ2-3; D is perhaps TRBD2 (6 bases). The germline CDR1 and CDR2 sequences are SGHVS and FNYEAQ. V lost 1 base to trimming and J lost 1 base, with 9 bases between them. The CDR3 extends over 15 amino acids. The CDR3 nucleotides read TGTGCCAGCAGCTTAGGCGCTAGCGGCACAGATACGCAGTATTTT. This sequence encodes CASSLGASGTDTQYF.

This clonotype has just a few counts. The V and J genes are TRBV20-1 and TRBJ2-7; D may be TRBD2 (5 bases). V shed 3 bases and J shed 1 base, with 10 bases lying between them. The CDR3 runs to 13 residues. CDR1 is DFQATT, CDR2 SNEGSKA, per germline (reference sequence). CDR3 sequence (DNA): TGCAGTGCTAGCGGGGTTCGATCCTACGAGCAGTACTTC. Translated, it gives CSASGVRSYEQYF.

This clonotype was seen a handful of times. J is TRBJ2-2 and V is TRBV5-1; D remains unclear. The CDR3 covers 16 residues. The ends were cut back, 0 bases at V and 1 base at J, with 10 bases in the middle. Germline V gene sequence: CDR1 SGHRS, CDR2 YFSETQ. CDR3 DNA sequence: TGCGCCAGCAGCTTGGCCGGCCAGCGGAACACCGGGGAGCTGTTTTTT. This gives the protein CASSLAGQRNTGELFF.